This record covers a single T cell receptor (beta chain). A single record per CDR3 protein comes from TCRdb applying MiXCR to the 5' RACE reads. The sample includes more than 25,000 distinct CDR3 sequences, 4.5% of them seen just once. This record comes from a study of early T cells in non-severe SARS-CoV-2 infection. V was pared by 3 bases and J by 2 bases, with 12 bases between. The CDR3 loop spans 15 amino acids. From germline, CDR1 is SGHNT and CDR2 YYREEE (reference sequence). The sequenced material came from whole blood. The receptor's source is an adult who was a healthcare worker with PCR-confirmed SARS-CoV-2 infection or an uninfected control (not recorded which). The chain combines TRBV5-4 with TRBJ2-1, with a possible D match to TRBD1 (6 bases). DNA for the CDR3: TGTGCCAGCAGCTCGAAGGGGGTTCCCTACAATGAGCAGTTCTTC. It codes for CASSSKGVPYNEQFF.